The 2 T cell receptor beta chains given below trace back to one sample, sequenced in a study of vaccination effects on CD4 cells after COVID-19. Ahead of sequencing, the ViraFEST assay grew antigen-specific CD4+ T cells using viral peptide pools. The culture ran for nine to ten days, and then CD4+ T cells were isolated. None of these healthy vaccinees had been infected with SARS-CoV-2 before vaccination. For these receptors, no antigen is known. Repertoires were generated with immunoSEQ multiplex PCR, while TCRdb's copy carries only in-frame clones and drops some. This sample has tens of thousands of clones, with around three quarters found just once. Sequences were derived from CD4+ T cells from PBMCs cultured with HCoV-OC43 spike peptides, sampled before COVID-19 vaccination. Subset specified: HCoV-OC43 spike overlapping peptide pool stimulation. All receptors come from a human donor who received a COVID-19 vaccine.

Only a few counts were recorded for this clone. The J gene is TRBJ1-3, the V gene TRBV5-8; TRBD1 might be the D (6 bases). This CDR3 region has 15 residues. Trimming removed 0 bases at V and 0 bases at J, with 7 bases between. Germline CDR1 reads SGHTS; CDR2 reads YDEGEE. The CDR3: CASSLGQVSGNTIYF. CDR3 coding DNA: TGTGCCAGCAGCTTGGGACAGGTCTCTGGAAACACCATATATTTT. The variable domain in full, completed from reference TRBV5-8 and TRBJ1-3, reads EAGVTQSPTHLIKTRGQQATLRCSPISGHTSVYWYQQALGLGLQFLLWYDEGEERNRGNFPPRFSGRQFPNYSSELNVNALELEDSALYLCASSLGQVSGNTIYFGEGSWLTVV.

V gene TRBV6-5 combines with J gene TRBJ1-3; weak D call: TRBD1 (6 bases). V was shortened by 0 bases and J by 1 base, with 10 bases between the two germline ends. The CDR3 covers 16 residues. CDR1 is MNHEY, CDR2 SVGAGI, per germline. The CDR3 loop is CASSYSGGLSGNTIYF. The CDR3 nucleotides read TGTGCCAGCAGTTACTCTGGGGGCCTTTCTGGAAACACCATATATTTT.